This entry lists 22 T cell receptor beta chains sequenced from one sample in a study of tumor-infiltrating lymphocytes in primary liver carcinoma. Taking 20-30 mg of unsorted bulk tissue, the authors co-extracted RNA and DNA. Making TCR beta cDNA involved approximately 480 ng total RNA and a constant-region primer. Sequencing libraries for TCR beta derived from three nested multiplex PCR rounds that used slightly modified ARM-PCR. The first two PCR rounds used TRBV1-TRBV30 primers with a Cbeta primer, roughly 10 cycles each. TCRdb ran MiXCR on the multiplex PCR reads and lists one entry per CDR3 protein. The data contain some 180,000 distinct CDR3 sequences, about 85% of them singletons. Sequencing used tumor tissue from primary liver carcinoma. Receptor source: a man aged 40-49 years with primary liver carcinoma and hepatitis B virus infection.

Turning to this clonotype: This likely comes from a read error, as the CDR3 has no conserved phenylalanine or tryptophan at its end. This sequence joins TRBV5-4 and TRBJ2-1, with unresolved D. The germline CDR1 and CDR2 sequences are SGHNT and YYREEE (reference sequence). There are 14 residues in the CDR3. This CDR3 reads CASSLGHSYSEQFL. In DNA, the CDR3 is TGTGCCAGCAGCTTGGGACACTCCTACAGTGAGCAGTTCTTA.

This chain uses TRBV4-3 with TRBJ1-6; possibly TRBD1 for D (6 bases). Germline-derived CDR1 and CDR2 are LGHNA and YSLEER. The V and J ends lost 7 bases and 3 bases respectively, with 13 bases between them. This CDR3 region has 15 residues. In DNA form, the CDR3 reads TGCGCCAGCAACCTAGGACAGCTCTATAATTCACCCCTCCACTTT. It codes for CASNLGQLYNSPLHF.

This clonotype showed up many times. The genes are TRBV5-4 and TRBJ2-5; the match to TRBD1 covers 9 bases. The CDR3 runs 15 residues. Germline trimming cut 4 bases from V and 1 base from J; bases unmatched to any gene: 5. Germline V CDR1 and CDR2: SGHNT, YYREEE (reference sequence). CDR3 amino acids: CASSGGQGAQETQYF. For the CDR3, the DNA is TGTGCCAGCAGCGGGGGACAGGGAGCCCAAGAGACCCAGTACTTC.

This clonotype was detected ten times or more. The genes are TRBV6-5 and TRBJ2-7; 8 bases match TRBD2. Germline assignment: CDR1 MNHEY and CDR2 SVGAGI. This CDR3 spans 14 amino acids. Trimming removed 5 bases from V and 5 bases from J; junction bases left unmatched: 8. Here the CDR3 reads CASSLSGSFDEQYF. The CDR3 nucleotides read TGTGCCAGCAGTCTGAGCGGGAGCTTCGACGAGCAGTACTTC.

Note on this clonotype: A much bigger clone sits one base away, suggesting this may be a read error. The CDR3 sequence is CAWRGQSNDSPLHF. The CDR3 nucleotides read TGTGCCTGGAGAGGGCAGTCAAATGATTCACCCCTCCACTTT. The chain has TRBV30 and TRBJ1-6; D gene uncertain. The CDR3 runs 14 residues. The ends were cut back, 3 bases at V and 8 bases at J, with 14 bases in the middle. The germline V gene has CDR1 GTSNPN and CDR2 SVGIG (reference sequence). Filled out from reference TRBV30 and TRBJ1-6, the complete variable domain reads SQTIHQWPATLVQPVGSPLSLECTVEGTSNPNLYWYRQAAGRGLQLLFYSVGIGQISSEVPQNLSASRPQDRQFILSSKKLLLSDSGFYLCAWRGQSNDSPLHFGNGTRLTVT.

Remarks on this clonotype: One junction end disagrees with the germline gene, perhaps due to a read error. This chain joins TRBV6-5 and TRBJ1-5, with D unclear. Germline V CDR1 and CDR2: MNHEY, SVGAGI. The CDR3 has 13 amino acids. As DNA, the CDR3 is TGTGTCAGCAGTGACTGCCGTGATCAGCCCCAGCATTTT. The encoded protein is CVSSDCRDQPQHF.

The sample holds one count of this clonotype. A junction boundary mismatches the germline segment, possibly from a read error. This chain links TRBV6-2 or TRBV6-3 with TRBJ1-3, with no clear D. The CDR3 loop spans 13 amino acids. From germline, CDR1 is MNHEY and CDR2 SVGEGT. In DNA form, the CDR3 reads TGTGCCAGCAGTGACAAATCTGGAACCACCATATATTTT. Protein product: CASSDKSGTTIYF.

A word on this clonotype: A much larger clone sits a single nucleotide away, making a read error possible. The J gene is TRBJ2-1, the V gene TRBV6-4; 12 nucleotides align to TRBD2. The CDR3 covers 15 residues. The germline V gene has CDR1 MRHNA and CDR2 SNTAGT. After removal of 3 bases from V and 6 bases from J, the junction contained 3 bases not matched to a gene. For the CDR3, the DNA is TGTGCCAGCAGTGAGTCGACTAGCGGGAGCAATGAGCAGTTCTTC. Its protein is CASSESTSGSNEQFF.

A remark on this clonotype: Mismatch with germline at one junction end may stem from a read error. V and J are TRBV5-1 and TRBJ2-1, with 9 bases identical to TRBD2. Germline lookup yields CDR1 SGHRS and CDR2 YFSETQ. The length of the CDR3 is 16 residues. Here the CDR3 reads CASNLVAGVTYNEKFF. CDR3 coding DNA: TGCGCCAGCAACTTGGTAGCGGGAGTTACCTACAATGAGAAGTTCTTC. The whole variable domain, remainder taken from reference TRBV5-1 and TRBJ2-1, is KAGVTQTPRYLIKTRGQQVTLSCSPISGHRSVSWYQQTPGQGLQFLFEYFSETQRNKGNFPGRFSGRQFSNSRSEMNVSTLELGDSALYLCASNLVAGVTYNEKFFGPGTRLTVL.

This chain uses TRBV6-5 with TRBJ2-1; D remains ambiguous. There are 13 residues in the CDR3. Per germline, CDR1 MNHEY and CDR2 SVGAGI. Trimming stripped 10 bases from V and 4 bases from J, with 14 bases between. CDR3 sequence reads: CANSSGPYNEQFF. CDR3 nucleotide sequence: TGTGCCAATAGTTCCGGTCCTTACAATGAGCAGTTCTTC.

This clonotype showed up just once. The genes are TRBV11-2 and TRBJ2-3, with 9 bases matching TRBD2. Germline V gene lookup returns CDR1 SGHAT and CDR2 FQNNGV. With 7 bases clipped from V and 6 bases from J, the junction kept 14 bases outside the gene matches. The CDR3 runs to 16 residues. The CDR3 nucleotides read TGTGCCAGCAACTCCCTGGGAATAGCGGGAGTGGATACGCAGTATTTT. Protein: CASNSLGIAGVDTQYF. The full variable domain, completed using reference TRBV11-2 and TRBJ2-3, is EAGVAQSPRYKIIEKRQSVAFWCNPISGHATLYWYQQILGQGPKLLIQFQNNGVVDDSQLPKDRFSAERLKGVDSTLKIQPAKLEDSAVYLCASNSLGIAGVDTQYFGPGTRLTVL.

The CDR3: CASCGYRDPTSGANVLTF. DNA of the CDR3: TGTGCCAGCTGTGGATACAGGGATCCTACCTCCGGGGCCAACGTCCTGACTTTC. The chain is built from TRBV6-1 and TRBJ2-6; D may be TRBD1 (6 bases). CDR3 size: 18 residues. CDR1 MNHNS and CDR2 SASEGT come from the germline V gene. V dropped 8 bases and J dropped 4 bases, with 24 bases sitting between them.

To note about this clonotype: A read error may produce the germline difference seen at one junction end. The chain uses TRBV4-3 and TRBJ2-1; D may be TRBD1 (6 bases). In germline, CDR1 is LGHNA, CDR2 YSLEER. This CDR3 comprises 17 residues. The CDR3 reads CASIQLTGKLSYNVQFF. In DNA form, the CDR3 reads TGCGCCAGCATCCAATTGACAGGCAAACTCTCCTACAATGTGCAGTTCTTC.

V gene TRBV6-6 combines with J gene TRBJ1-5; D uncertain. CDR1 MNHNY and CDR2 SVGAGI come from the germline V gene (reference sequence). Deletions cut 4 bases from V and 16 bases from J, with 17 bases between. This CDR3 has 12 residues. The chain's CDR3 is CASSSLSQPDHF. The CDR3 DNA reads as TGTGCCAGCAGTTCTTTGAGTCAGCCTGACCATTTT.

Details on this clonotype: The junction does not match germline at one end; this may be a read error. The rearrangement uses TRBV11-3 and TRBJ2-5, with 8 bases fitting TRBD2. The germline CDR1 and CDR2 sequences are SGHNT and YENEEA. This CDR3 contains 16 residues. The CDR3 region is CASSIGTSGSGETHYF. As DNA, the CDR3 is TGTGCCAGCAGCATAGGGACTAGTGGGAGCGGGGAGACCCACTACTTC.

As for this clonotype: Mismatch with germline at one junction end may stem from a read error. The chain uses TRBV11-1 and TRBJ2-1; D could derive from TRBD1 or TRBD2 (5 bases each). CDR1 and CDR2 (germline): SGHAT, FQDESV (reference sequence). This CDR3 is built from 15 residues. The CDR3 is CASSFQGALDNEQIF. The CDR3 DNA follows: TGTGCCAGCAGCTTCCAGGGAGCACTGGACAATGAGCAGATCTTC.

This chain joins TRBV6-6 and TRBJ2-7, with D perhaps matching TRBD2 (5 bases). This CDR3 has 15 residues. Germline-derived CDR1 and CDR2 are MNHNY and SVGAGI (reference sequence). Trimming took off 6 bases at V and 3 bases at J, with 18 bases between the two ends. CDR3 sequence reads: CASSWKAADVYEQYF. In DNA, the CDR3 is TGTGCCAGCAGCTGGAAAGCGGCAGATGTCTACGAGCAGTACTTC.

V usage is TRBV20-1 and J usage is TRBJ2-1; 8 bases line up with TRBD1. Germline lookup yields CDR1 DFQATT and CDR2 SNEGSKA (reference sequence). V was clipped by 6 bases and J by 8 bases; unmatched bases: 12. This CDR3 is 14 amino acids long. Here the CDR3 reads CSARGQEDYDEQFF. The CDR3 coding sequence is TGCAGTGCCAGGGGGCAGGAAGATTACGATGAGCAGTTCTTC.

The V and J genes are TRBV12-3 or TRBV12-4 and TRBJ2-3; possible D gene TRBD2, 5 bases. The ends were cut back, 1 base at V and 10 bases at J, with 18 bases in the middle. This CDR3 contains 15 residues. Here the CDR3 DNA reads TGTGCCAGCAGTTTAGATTCCTGCAGCGGACGCGCGCAGTATTTT. It specifies CASSLDSCSGRAQYF.

Remarks on this clonotype: With a much larger clone just one base away, this may be a read error. V and J are TRBV5-5 and TRBJ1-1; TRBD1 aligns across 8 bases. This CDR3 contains 15 residues. Per germline, CDR1 SGHKS and CDR2 YYEKEE (reference sequence). CDR3 in amino acids: CANSLWAGGYTEAFF. The DNA for the CDR3 is TGTGCCAACAGCTTGTGGGCAGGGGGCTACACTGAAGCTTTCTTT.

The V call is TRBV4-2, the J call TRBJ1-2; D is perhaps TRBD1 (6 bases). CDR1 LGHNA and CDR2 YNFKEQ come from the germline V gene. CDR3 size: 14 residues. V gave up 3 bases and J gave up 6 bases, with 14 bases separating them. CDR3 DNA: TGTGCCAGCAGCCACGAATGGACAGAAGATGGCTACACCTTC. Translation gives CASSHEWTEDGYTF.

This clonotype was counted only a few times. One base away lies a much larger clone, so this may be a sequencing read error. The V call is TRBV24-1, the J call TRBJ1-1; D is unresolved. This CDR3 is 13 amino acids long. The germline V gene has CDR1 KGHDR and CDR2 SFDVKD. The CDR3 here is CTTMGNPNTEAFF. The CDR3 nucleotides read TGTACCACCATGGGTAACCCGAACACTGAAGCTTTCTTT.